This T cell receptor (beta chain) comes out of a study of cytomegalovirus exposure and HLA in healthy donors (dated by TCRdb to about 2017). For the study in its entirety: An earlier analysis of roughly 500 of the donors reported approximately 290 Gb of sequence data and 100 million to 140 million unique TCR beta sequences from roughly 180 million T cells. An early release covering around 630 HLA-typed donors comprised approximately 290 gigabases of sequencing data and approximately 80 million unique TCR sequences. The genetic ancestry cluster associated with self-reported Caucasian donors included approximately 85% of the roughly 400 genotyped donors. The aim of the study was to test whether cataloging public T cell receptors could identify signatures of past pathogen exposure. The study used immunosequencing to profile the T cell repertoires of several hundred subjects and linked those repertoires to cytomegalovirus serostatus. Along with the approximately 600-subject first cohort, a separate validation cohort of about 110 different subjects was used. To predict cytomegalovirus infection status, the study combined high-throughput TCR immunosequencing, statistical association of individual TCRs with disease status, and machine learning. A later analysis re-examined previously published TCR beta repertoires from roughly 650 donors and added high-resolution HLA genotyping to investigate patterns of TCR occurrence. In the later analysis, no new phenotypic data were used to find candidate immune exposures; instead, reliance was placed on TCR beta sequences and their occurrence across donors. In an earlier analysis of several hundred of the donors, high-throughput TCR beta sequencing was used to judge whether each TCR beta V gene segment behaved as functional or pseudogenic. Donor age, sex, ethnicity and CMV serostatus were compiled alongside the repertoire data. A later genetic analysis used genome-wide SNP genotypes for about three fifths of the roughly 700 donors, treating that subset as a discovery cohort. All discovery cohort repertoires had been generated on a single sequencing platform. HLA typing covered class I and class II loci at four-digit resolution. Typing coverage varied by locus: roughly 620-640 donors for A, B, C, DRB1 and DQB1; 500 to 550 for DQA1; more than 600 for DPA1; more than 450 for DPB1. Five DR-DQ haplotypes were treated as single units for association and clustering because of strong linkage in the cohort. On average, roughly 240,000 unique TCR beta nucleotide sequences were sequenced per donor among a few hundred genotyped donors of the cohort, with around 19% of those sequences being non-productive. Findings and caveats that apply to the study as a whole: In an earlier analysis of roughly 500 of the donors, most TCR beta V segments appeared in productive rearrangements about 87% or about 30% of the time, broadly matching IMGT annotations. The sequencing pipeline was judged likely to have produced a cluster of highly shared sequence variants as a technical artifact. A later analysis found that most CMV-associated TCR beta chains appeared HLA-restricted, with HLA associations seemingly driven largely by CMV exposure. Only TCR beta chains were sequenced in this cohort, and the absence of alpha or paired-chain data limited detectable features. Linkage disequilibrium might explain the correlated functional status among segregating V segments, but an unknown experimental factor could not be ruled out. Roughly uniform sequencing depth across donors was assumed in presence/absence analyses, although this assumption may not hold. The classifier was reported to diagnose cytomegalovirus status with high specificity and sensitivity in both the original and validation cohorts. In a later genetic analysis, a missense DCLRE1C variant was associated with V-gene and J-gene trimming of TCR beta chains, and the association was replicated in an independent cohort. A later analysis reported that several top co-occurrence clusters appeared linked to parvovirus B19, influenza, CMV and Epstein-Barr virus. Immune exposure information for the cohort was limited to CMV serostatus. A total of roughly 160 TCR beta chains were listed by the study as associated with cytomegalovirus. A further reported finding was that TCR beta sequences accurately predicted the HLA-A and HLA-B alleles for most subjects in the first cohort. Across donors, most TCR sequences were observed very rarely, whereas some public TCRs were present in many individuals. Because HLA typing was unavailable for some donors at each locus, only the typed subset was used in association tests. Three of the identified cytomegalovirus-associated TCR beta chains were confirmed in vitro to be specific for cytomegalovirus antigens. Compared with the roughly 670-donor mean, donors in an Asian-associated ancestry cluster had fewer N-insertions in productive TCRs, according to a later genetic analysis. In a later analysis, HLA-associated TCR beta chains were found to be more clonally expanded and to have lower generation probabilities than equally common non-associated chains. Some IMGT-functional V segments, including TRBV6-2 and TRBV6-3, could not be distinguished by the 87-base-pair reads and were therefore excluded. It was suggested by the authors that the approach could potentially be generalized to other disease states and immunological phenotypes. When HLA alleles, especially DR and DQ, strongly co-occurred, attributing TCR associations to individual alleles was difficult. A later analysis associated 15,000 to 20,000 TCR beta sequences with specific HLA alleles at a false discovery rate of 0.05. The earlier analysis of approximately 560 of the donors excluded roughly 17 rarely observed V segments, including chromosome 9 orphons, because counts were too low. According to a later analysis, TCR association rates differed among HLA loci, with DRB1 alleles showing the most associated TCRs and HLA-C alleles showing the fewest.

The library was produced with the immunoSEQ multiplex PCR assay. The multiplex PCR relied on a mix of 60 forward primers for TCR Vbeta segments and 13 reverse primers for TCR Jbeta segments. A multiplex PCR assay on genomic DNA amplified the CDR3 region of rearranged TCR beta genes. Amplified TCR beta libraries were sequenced as 87-base-pair reads on the Illumina HiSeq System. As for how the authors treated the data: Across the 600 to 700 repertoires, a later analysis counted approximately 75 million unique TCR beta chains, some 11 million of which were shared by at least two donors. Raw reads were error-corrected and collapsed into unique sequences by a nearest-neighbor algorithm in which closely related sequences were merged to remove PCR and sequencing errors. V, D and J gene segments were assigned by aligning CDR3 sequences to IMGT reference sequences. Each retained sequence needed at least a six-nucleotide match to both a V gene segment and a J gene segment. Rearrangements were called productive when the CDR3 lacked stop codons and stayed in frame with V and J; all others were non-productive. CDR3 was defined according to IMGT convention as the region running from the second conserved V-encoded cysteine to the conserved J-encoded phenylalanine. The earlier analysis of some 580 of the donors excluded any sequence lacking an unambiguous match to a single V gene segment. In an earlier analysis of 500 to 750 of the donors, V segments were called functional above 56.7% productive rearrangements and were called segregating when the between-donor standard deviation exceeded 5%. To diagnose cytomegalovirus status from the catalog of TCR beta chain sequences, a statistical classification framework was built. In a later analysis, TCR nucleotide sequences were compared against IMGT/GENE-DB human TR gene sequences so that V and J genes could be assigned. Using the TCRdist pipeline, a later analysis assigned CDR3 sequences along with most-parsimonious VDJ recombination scenarios. A later analysis defined each TCR beta chain by its CDR3 amino acid sequence plus V-gene family, and excluded reads lacking a unique V-gene family. To address suspected cross-contamination and a sequencing artifact, a later analysis removed roughly 640 highly shared, low-generation-probability nucleotide sequences. In a later analysis, a clonal expansion index for each public chain was calculated from normalized within-repertoire ranks of inferred template counts. In a later analysis, generation probabilities were computed with a VDJ recombination model fitted to out-of-frame rearrangements, and the resulting probabilities were checked against IGoR. In a later analysis, hypergeometric tests were used to score TCR-TCR, TCR-HLA and TCR-CMV co-occurrence, with a repertoire-size bias correction applied to TCR pairs. In a later analysis, false discovery rates were estimated by permuting HLA or CMV assignments 20 times. In a later analysis, co-occurring TCRs were grouped with DBSCAN, and TCRdist sequence similarity was added when clustering was performed within HLA-allele-positive subsets. For co-occurrence clustering, repertoires with fewer than 30,000 or more than 120,000 public chains were excluded, along with roughly 5 repertoires with anomalous nucleotide sharing. Not all clones reach the TCRdb copy of this immuneACCESS table, which keeps in-frame sequences only. Checked studies attribute under half of the gap to unresolved V genes and leave the rest unexplained. V, J and clone size are taken as reported in that table, and D and trimming were inferred from the DNA itself. The sample records about 100,000 clones, roughly 82% of which are singletons. The ten largest clonotypes hold roughly a tenth of the sample.

A remark on this clone: Its cognate antigen has yet to be identified. Base-call qualities are not available, and no considerably larger clone is one nucleotide away.

Via the germline V gene, CDR1 is SGHNT and CDR2 YENEEA. Counted from cysteine to phenylalanine, this CDR3 has 16 amino acids. The retained sequence is limited to the CDR3, 48 bases, with the frame set at the first base. Ends trimmed: V by 5 bases, J by 6 bases; bases unmatched to a gene: 10. The cohort consisted of more than 650 healthy bone marrow donors. All cohort members were sampled while nominally healthy, although unrecorded immune exposures were likely present. The donor tested CMV seronegative and was one of the 352 seronegative cohort members. A peripheral blood sample was collected from each donor, and TCR beta sequencing was performed on peripheral blood mononuclear cells. Genomic DNA was extracted from the blood cell samples with the Qiagen DNeasy Blood Extraction Kit.

What was sequenced was PBMCs. This TCR came from a man aged 45-65 years in good health and CMV-seronegative. This sequence uses TRBV11-3 and TRBJ2-1; 10 junctional bases match TRBD2. The CDR3 loop reads CASSLRTSGGVNEQFF. The nucleotide sequence reads as follows: TGTGCCAGCAGCCTTAGGACTAGCGGAGGGGTCAATGAGCAGTTCTTC.